The 16 T cell receptor beta chains below all came from one sample that was sequenced in a study of T cell responses to AZD1222 COVID-19 vaccine (dated by TCRdb to the early 2020s). The library was generated by the immunoSEQ multiplex PCR assay. TCRdb limited this immuneACCESS table to in-frame rearrangements with V and J called. A share of clones is missing; checked studies link under half to unresolved V genes, and the rest is unexplained. The sample records 180,000 or so clones, around 90% of which are singletons. The ten largest clonotypes hold about 3% of the sample. The time point label for this specimen denotes: baseline before first vaccination. Sequencing used peripheral blood, obtained on day 0 of AZD1222 vaccination. Source of these receptors: an adult in good health.

The CDR3 region is CASSYGENTEAFF. The CDR3 nucleotides are TGTGCCAGTAGTTACGGAGAAAACACTGAAGCTTTCTTT. The rearrangement uses TRBV19 and TRBJ1-1; D not resolved. Germline CDR1 reads LNHDA; CDR2 reads SQIVND (reference sequence). Trimming took 5 bases from V and 2 from J, leaving 9 bases between them. The CDR3 is 13 residues long.

The chain recombines TRBV24-1 with TRBJ2-1; TRBD2 matches 13 bases. The CDR3 length is 16 residues. Trimming cost V 3 bases and J 7 bases; bases outside gene matches: 5. From germline, CDR1 is KGHDR and CDR2 SFDVKD. CDR3 bases: TGTGCCACCAGTGATGAACTAGCGGGAGGGAGGAATGAGCAGTTCTTC. Protein sequence: CATSDELAGGRNEQFF.

The V gene is TRBV5-1, the J gene TRBJ1-2; maybe TRBD1 (5 bases). Germline assignment: CDR1 SGHRS and CDR2 YFSETQ. V was clipped by 0 bases and J by 1 base, with 13 bases between them. This CDR3 is 16 amino acids long. Here the CDR3 reads CASSLADGQSNYGYTF. CDR3 sequence (DNA): TGCGCCAGCAGCTTGGCCGACGGACAAAGTAACTATGGCTACACCTTC.

This sequence joins TRBV5-1 and TRBJ2-5, with 7 bases that match TRBD2. Germline values: CDR1 SGHRS, CDR2 YFSETQ. CDR3 length equals 15 residues. V was clipped by 1 base and J by 1 base; unmatched bases: 4. Here the CDR3 DNA reads TGCGCCAGCAGCTTGCAGCGGGGACCCCAAGAGACCCAGTACTTC. Its translation is CASSLQRGPQETQYF.

The V and J genes are TRBV11-2 and TRBJ1-2; possibly TRBD1 for D (6 bases). V was shortened by 0 bases and J by 1 base, with 9 bases between the two germline ends. The germline gives CDR1 SGHAT, CDR2 FQNNGV. The CDR3 has 15 residues. The CDR3, as DNA: TGTGCCAGCAGCTTAGAGGAACAGGGTAACTATGGCTACACCTTC. Translated: CASSLEEQGNYGYTF.

The CDR3 DNA follows: TGCAGCGGGACGACAGGATCGAACACTGAAGCTTTCTTT. Its protein product is CSGTTGSNTEAFF. The chain carries TRBV29-1 and TRBJ1-1; tentatively, D is TRBD1 (6 bases). With 7 bases removed from V and 1 base from J, the gap between germline ends came to 13 bases. The CDR3 contains 13 residues. Per the germline V gene, CDR1 is SQVTM and CDR2 is ANQGSEA.

The chain has TRBV7-9 and TRBJ2-5, with D uncertain. V was trimmed by 5 bases and J by 4 bases, leaving 20 bases between them. Germline assignment: CDR1 SEHNR and CDR2 FQNEAQ (reference sequence). This CDR3 comprises 16 residues. CDR3 coding DNA: TGTGCCAGCAGCCCTAATGCCCAGGTAACGGGAGAGACCCAGTACTTC. Amino acids: CASSPNAQVTGETQYF. Full variable domain (rest looked up from reference TRBV7-9 and TRBJ2-5): DTGVSQNPRHKITKRGQNVTFRCDPISEHNRLYWYRQTLGQGPEFLTYFQNEAQLEKSRLLSDRFSAERPKGSFSTLEIQRTEQGDSAMYLCASSPNAQVTGETQYFGPGTRLLVL.

The chain links TRBV5-8 to TRBJ1-5; D remains ambiguous. This CDR3 region has 11 residues. CDR1 and CDR2 from the germline V gene are SGHTS and YDEGEE. V was shortened by 5 bases and J by 8 bases, with 8 bases between the two germline ends. The DNA of the CDR3 is TGTGCCAGCAGTTACGCGGAGCCCCAGCATTTT. It translates to CASSYAEPQHF.

The chain couples TRBV30 to TRBJ1-6; D is possibly TRBD1 (6 bases). V lost 5 bases to trimming and J lost 9 bases, with 14 bases between them. CDR3 length equals 13 residues. Germline CDR1 reads GTSNPN; CDR2 reads SVGIG (reference sequence). CDR3 DNA sequence: TGTGCCTGGTCACAGGGAGGGAGTTCACCCCTCCACTTT. Protein sequence: CAWSQGGSSPLHF.

DNA of the CDR3: TGCGCCAGCAGCCAAGAGCGGGCGGGAGGTTCACCCCTCCACTTT. This gives the protein CASSQERAGGSPLHF. The J gene is TRBJ1-6, the V gene TRBV4-1; D remains ambiguous. V was pared by 0 bases and J by 9 bases, with 12 bases between. There are 15 residues in the CDR3. Germline CDR1 and CDR2: MGHRA and YSYEKL.

This clone has just a few counts. The gene calls are TRBV5-4 and TRBJ2-7, with D possibly matching TRBD2 (5 bases). This CDR3 comprises 15 residues. V lost 0 bases, J lost 5 bases, and 15 bases lay in between. Germline V gene sequence: CDR1 SGHNT, CDR2 YYREEE (reference sequence). Here the CDR3 reads CASSLGFAGGNEQYF. CDR3 DNA sequence: TGTGCCAGCAGCTTGGGGTTCGCGGGTGGGAACGAGCAGTACTTC.

This clone was seen a single time. The J gene is TRBJ1-1, the V gene TRBV5-4; D may be TRBD1 (5 bases). Trimming cost V 1 base and J 13 bases, with 23 bases left between them. Germline loops: CDR1 SGHNT, CDR2 YYREEE (reference sequence). The CDR3 is made up of 15 amino acids. This CDR3 is CASSLSRGLTSRVFF. The CDR3 DNA reads TGTGCCAGCAGCTTGTCTCGGGGACTAACAAGTAGAGTTTTCTTT.

The rearrangement uses TRBV5-4 and TRBJ2-1; D not resolved. Germline V gene data show CDR1 as SGHNT and CDR2 as YYREEE (reference sequence). V was shortened by 0 bases and J by 0 bases, with 13 bases between the two germline ends. This CDR3 has 17 residues. The CDR3 nucleotides read TGTGCCAGCAGCTTGGCGGTGCGGCTAAGCTCCTACAATGAGCAGTTCTTC. The encoded protein is CASSLAVRLSSYNEQFF.

This chain links TRBV6-5 with TRBJ1-2, with D possibly TRBD1 on 6 matching bases. Germline CDR1 is MNHEY and CDR2 is SVGAGI. V was cut by 6 bases and J by 4 bases, with 18 bases left in between. This CDR3 is built from 15 residues. The DNA of the CDR3 is TGTGCCAGCAGAGGGGAGGCCTGGGGGCTCTATGGCTACACCTTC. It encodes CASRGEAWGLYGYTF.

The chain links TRBV11-3 to TRBJ1-1; no clear D gene. The CDR3 covers 13 residues. With 5 bases removed from V and 3 bases from J, the gap between germline ends came to 10 bases. In germline, CDR1 is SGHNT, CDR2 YENEEA. For the CDR3, the DNA is TGTGCCAGCAGCCATCCGGGTCACACTGAAGCTTTCTTT. It codes for CASSHPGHTEAFF.

The V and J genes are TRBV7-9 and TRBJ2-5; TRBD1 agrees at 9 bases. Germline V gene sequence: CDR1 SEHNR, CDR2 FQNEAQ (reference sequence). CDR3 length: 16 amino acids. With 4 bases clipped from V and 1 base from J, the junction kept 7 bases outside the gene matches. This CDR3 reads CASSSGRDRVQETQYF. Written as DNA, the CDR3 is TGTGCCAGCAGCTCAGGTCGGGACAGGGTCCAAGAGACCCAGTACTTC. Supplemented by reference TRBV7-9 and TRBJ2-5, the full variable domain reads DTGVSQNPRHKITKRGQNVTFRCDPISEHNRLYWYRQTLGQGPEFLTYFQNEAQLEKSRLLSDRFSAERPKGSFSTLEIQRTEQGDSAMYLCASSSGRDRVQETQYFGPGTRLLVL.